Each of the 21 T cell receptor beta chains below was sequenced from the same sample in a study of identifying expanded T cells in peripheral blood. Some clones are missing from TCRdb's copy, which holds only in-frame ones; the method was immunoSEQ multiplex PCR. The sample contains approximately 63,000 clones, 87% of which appear only once. What was sequenced was blood. These receptors all stem from a person aged 18-70 years in good health.

The V call is TRBV6-1, the J call TRBJ1-4; D is perhaps TRBD1 (5 bases). The CDR3 has 15 residues. With 0 bases removed from V and 5 bases from J, the gap between germline ends came to 10 bases. Germline V gene lookup returns CDR1 MNHNS and CDR2 SASEGT. This CDR3 reads CASSEADGGNEKLFF. The CDR3, as DNA: TGTGCCAGCAGTGAAGCCGACGGGGGAAATGAAAAACTGTTTTTT.

The V gene is TRBV4-1, the J gene TRBJ1-1; a possible D gene is TRBD1 (6 bases). CDR1 is MGHRA, CDR2 YSYEKL, per germline. The CDR3 loop spans 14 amino acids. V was cut by 3 bases and J by 0 bases, with 8 bases left in between. CDR3 nucleotides: TGCGCCAGCAGCCATGGACAGATGAACACTGAAGCTTTCTTT. As protein: CASSHGQMNTEAFF.

The CDR3, as DNA: TGTGCCAGCAGCTTGTGGGGCGGGGAGCTGTTTTTT. It codes for CASSLWGGELFF. This chain connects TRBV5-6 to TRBJ2-2; D gene ambiguous. The CDR3 consists of 12 residues. Germline-derived CDR1 and CDR2 are SGHDT and YYEEEE. V was shortened by 1 base and J by 7 bases, with 5 bases between the two germline ends.

The chain carries TRBV5-6 and TRBJ2-3, with D possibly matching TRBD2 (6 bases). The V gene's germline CDR1 is SGHDT and CDR2 YYEEEE. This CDR3 has 19 amino acids. V lost 4 bases and J lost 2, with 26 bases in between. In nucleotides, the CDR3 is TGTGCCAGCAGCCTGACTAGAGACCCACCCCGGACTCCCACAGATACGCAGTATTTT. The encoded protein is CASSLTRDPPRTPTDTQYF.

This clone was seen just once. The rearrangement uses TRBV5-1 and TRBJ2-6, with 7 bases identical to TRBD2. The length of the CDR3 is 19 residues. Germline CDR1 SGHRS, CDR2 YFSETQ. V lost 4 bases to trimming and J lost 0 bases; unmatched junction nucleotides: 13. The CDR3 DNA reads as TGCGCCAGCAGCCCGGCTAGCGGCGGCGGATTCTCTGGGGCCAACGTCCTGACTTTC. Protein: CASSPASGGGFSGANVLTF.

The V call is TRBV27, the J call TRBJ2-1, with a weak D call TRBD2 (5 bases). The germline V gene encodes CDR1 MNHEY and CDR2 SMNVEV (reference sequence). The germline V and J ends were trimmed by 5 bases and 8 bases, with 19 bases remaining between them. The CDR3 has 15 amino acids. The CDR3 nucleotides read TGTGCCAGCAGTGCCCTATCGAGGGCCCCCGATGAGCAGTTCTTC. Encoded protein: CASSALSRAPDEQFF.

J is TRBJ2-3 and V is TRBV6-5; 7 nucleotides match TRBD2. The V segment lost 0 bases and the J segment 1 base; nucleotides outside the gene matches: 4. Per the germline V gene, CDR1 is MNHEY and CDR2 is SVGAGI. The CDR3 sequence is 16 residues long. The CDR3 bases are TGTGCCAGCAGTTACTCGAAGGCGGGGGGCACAGATACGCAGTATTTT. Its protein is CASSYSKAGGTDTQYF.

This chain uses TRBV6-5 with TRBJ1-3; D not resolved. Germline V gene lookup returns CDR1 MNHEY and CDR2 SVGAGI. V was pared by 6 bases and J by 3 bases, with 9 bases between. The CDR3 has 13 amino acids. The chain's CDR3 is CASRRADGNTIYF. CDR3 bases: TGTGCCAGCAGGAGGGCAGATGGAAACACCATATATTTT.

The CDR3 spells CASSESGGVSGNTIYF. In nucleotides, the CDR3 is TGTGCCAGCAGTGAATCAGGGGGCGTCTCTGGAAACACCATATATTTT. The chain carries TRBV2 and TRBJ1-3; 8 nucleotides agree with TRBD1. There are 16 residues in the CDR3. CDR1 SNHLY and CDR2 FYNNEI come from the germline V gene. V shed 2 bases and J 0 bases; nucleotides not matched to a gene: 3.

The chain carries TRBV18 and TRBJ2-2; D gene ambiguous. V lost 4 bases and J 4 bases, leaving 7 bases between the germline ends. CDR1 is KGHSH, CDR2 LQKENI, per germline. The CDR3 covers 13 residues. The CDR3: CASSQRSTGELFF. The DNA of the CDR3 is TGTGCCAGCTCACAACGGAGCACCGGGGAGCTGTTTTTT.

V gene TRBV11-2 combines with J gene TRBJ2-3; TRBD2 might be the D (5 bases). V was shortened by 2 bases and J by 0 bases, with 6 bases between the two germline ends. Germline CDR1 is SGHAT and CDR2 is FQNNGV. The CDR3 runs 14 residues. CDR3: CASSLTGSTDTQYF. The DNA of the CDR3 is TGTGCCAGCAGCTTAACGGGGAGCACAGATACGCAGTATTTT. The full variable domain, rest sourced from reference TRBV11-2 and TRBJ2-3, is EAGVAQSPRYKIIEKRQSVAFWCNPISGHATLYWYQQILGQGPKLLIQFQNNGVVDDSQLPKDRFSAERLKGVDSTLKIQPAKLEDSAVYLCASSLTGSTDTQYFGPGTRLTVL.

This sequence joins TRBV18 and TRBJ1-4; 8 bases fit TRBD1. The CDR3 totals 16 residues. Trimming removed 0 bases from V and 4 bases from J; junction bases left unmatched: 4. Per the germline V gene, CDR1 is KGHSH and CDR2 is LQKENI. In nucleotides, the CDR3 is TGTGCCAGCTCACCACCGAGGACAGGGAATAATGAAAAACTGTTTTTT. Translated, it gives CASSPPRTGNNEKLFF.

J is TRBJ1-3 and V is TRBV5-6, with 7 bases fitting TRBD1. The CDR3 is 15 residues long. Germline loops: CDR1 SGHDT, CDR2 YYEEEE. J lost 2 bases, V lost 0 bases, and 2 bases had no gene match. CDR3 region: CASSLGTGPGNTIYF. The CDR3 nucleotides are TGTGCCAGCAGCTTGGGGACAGGCCCTGGAAACACCATATATTTT. The whole variable domain, remainder taken from reference TRBV5-6 and TRBJ1-3, is DAGVTQSPTHLIKTRGQQVTLRCSPKSGHDTVSWYQQALGQGPQFIFQYYEEEERQRGNFPDRFSGHQFPNYSSELNVNALLLGDSALYLCASSLGTGPGNTIYFGEGSWLTVV.

This chain links TRBV6-4 with TRBJ2-1; 9 bases are a match to TRBD2. V lost 3 bases to trimming and J lost 4 bases; unmatched junction nucleotides: 4. Germline V lookup: CDR1 MRHNA, CDR2 SNTAGT. The CDR3 has 15 residues. The CDR3 DNA reads TGTGCCAGCAGTGAATTAGCGGGGGAATACAATGAGCAGTTCTTC. It specifies CASSELAGEYNEQFF.

The rearrangement uses TRBV5-6 and TRBJ1-5; 7 bases agree with TRBD1. Germline CDR1 and CDR2: SGHDT and YYEEEE. The ends lost 3 bases at V and 0 bases at J; junction bases unmatched: 3. The CDR3 totals 15 residues. The CDR3 is CASSSTGYSNQPQHF. CDR3 sequence (DNA): TGTGCCAGCAGCTCGACAGGGTATAGCAATCAGCCCCAGCATTTT.

The CDR3 DNA is TGTGCCAGCGGAGAGGACAAATCCAATGAGCAGTTCTTC. Protein product: CASGEDKSNEQFF. The V call is TRBV9, the J call TRBJ2-1, with a weak D call TRBD1 (5 bases). CDR1 is SGDLS, CDR2 YYNGEE, per germline. V was cut by 7 bases and J by 6 bases, with 14 bases left in between. The CDR3 spans 13 residues.

The chain couples TRBV7-9 to TRBJ2-7; D ambiguous. Trimming took off 3 bases at V and 2 bases at J, with 14 bases between the two ends. The CDR3 has 15 amino acids. Germline V gene lookup returns CDR1 SEHNR and CDR2 FQNEAQ (reference sequence). The CDR3 protein is CASSFGERLTYEQYF. CDR3 bases: TGTGCCAGCAGCTTCGGAGAACGACTGACCTACGAGCAGTACTTC.

This chain connects TRBV28 to TRBJ1-1; D is possibly TRBD1 (6 bases). This CDR3 contains 15 residues. V lost 3 bases, J lost 7 bases, and 18 bases lay in between. Germline loops: CDR1 MDHEN, CDR2 SYDVKM. For the CDR3, the DNA is TGTGCCAGCAGTTTCGCCCGCGGGGGGCGGGGTGAAGCTTTCTTT. Amino acid sequence: CASSFARGGRGEAFF.

This clone was seen once. This rearrangement joins TRBV19 to TRBJ2-5; D is possibly TRBD1 (5 bases). Trimming cost V 2 bases and J 1 base, with 11 bases left between them. The CDR3 runs to 15 residues. Germline V gene lookup returns CDR1 LNHDA and CDR2 SQIVND (reference sequence). CDR3 in DNA: TGTGCCAGTAGTATATCTATACAGGTCCAAGAGACCCAGTACTTC. Residues: CASSISIQVQETQYF.

The chain uses TRBV5-1 and TRBJ2-5, with TRBD2 matching over 7 bases. Germline values: CDR1 SGHRS, CDR2 YFSETQ. This CDR3 is 14 amino acids long. V trimming: 1 base; J trimming: 1 base; junction bases outside the gene matches: 1. The CDR3 loop reads CASSLTSAQETQYF. Written as DNA, the CDR3 is TGCGCCAGCAGCTTGACTAGCGCCCAAGAGACCCAGTACTTC.

J is TRBJ2-3 and V is TRBV5-6; 7 nucleotides line up with TRBD1. The CDR3 has 12 residues. The germline V gene encodes CDR1 SGHDT and CDR2 YYEEEE. V was pared by 4 bases and J by 9 bases, with 5 bases of the junction left unmatched. The CDR3 is CASSQNRGTQYF. DNA of the CDR3: TGTGCCAGCAGCCAAAACAGGGGAACGCAGTATTTT.